This entry concerns a single TCR beta chain. Its binding antigen is unknown. The missing CDR3 end, 3 residues past where the read stops, is filled in from the germline J gene. Between the V and J ends, shortened by 4 bases and 5 bases respectively, the junction contains 18 bases. From its cysteine to its phenylalanine, the CDR3 spans 16 amino acids. Only the CDR3 bases that were read are kept: 39 of them, in frame from base 1. The germline V gene (reference sequence) yields LNHDA for CDR1 and SQIVND for CDR2. For TCRbeta CDR3 sequencing, genomic DNA from the sorted cells was extracted using the QIAGEN DNeasy Blood and Tissue Kit. High-throughput TCRbeta CDR3 sequencing was carried out commercially through immunoSEQ, with PCR amplification with bias correction and internal controls included. In the authors' own workflow: Unique productive TCRbeta sequences were defined by CDR3 nucleotide sequence when primers matched and otherwise by CDR3 amino acid sequence together with Vbeta and Jbeta genes. To correct sorting error, sequences shared between sorted populations at a frequency ratio of 2:1 or less were removed; the rest were assigned to the higher population. A sequence counted as donor-reactive if, in CFSE-low cells, the sequence had a frequency of at least 0.01% and was expanded at least 5-fold compared with unstimulated cells. Jensen-Shannon divergence calculated on the top 100 TCRbeta sequences ranked by frequency was used to measure repertoire divergence. When a sample had multiple sequencing runs, each run was corrected for sorting error separately and the runs were then pooled. Held by TCRdb, this immuneACCESS table contains in-frame sequences only and omits some clones. Under half of the omission traces to an unresolved V gene where checked; the cause of the rest is unknown. V and J calls and clone size are those listed in that table; D and trimming were worked out from the DNA. The data table for this sample lists roughly 34,000 clones. The top ten constitute about 8.1% of the sample.

The data derive from a study of Tregs in tolerant kidney transplant recipients (dated 2019 in TCRdb). For the study in its entirety: The transplants used related donors along with nonmyeloablative bone marrow transplantation, and in the human trials mixed chimerism was transient. The study applied TCRbeta sequencing to find donor-specific regulatory T cells before combined kidney and bone marrow transplantation and then followed those same cells after transplant.

Overall results and qualifications from the work: Donor-specific Treg expansion was found to exceed global Treg expansion in tolerant patients, suggesting antigen-driven rather than nonspecific expansion. Expanding Tregs with activated donor B cells appeared to identify the most biologically relevant and donor-specific TCRbeta repertoire. Although technical replication error seemed to be minimal, the question of biological reproducibility was not addressed directly. The study was limited by small patient numbers, and the findings need validation in larger populations and under other immunosuppression protocols. For some patients the PCR primers changed over time, which made it impossible to compare the samples from those patients at the nucleotide level.

The time point label corresponds to: blood sample drawn before combined kidney and bone marrow transplant. Unstimulated Tregs (CD4+CD25+CD127-), CD4+ non-Tregs (CD4+CD25-), CD4 and CD8 cells were FACS-sorted from thawed PBMCs. The patients were several recipients of combined kidney and bone marrow transplants from the ITN036ST trial, and samples were available only from these trial subjects. Healthy control blood was processed to PBMCs by Ficoll density gradient and cryopreserved, and patient PBMCs were collected before and after transplant. The receptor comes from a human donor who received a combined kidney and bone marrow transplant. This chain joins TRBV19 to TRBJ2-1; the best D guess is TRBD2, with 6 bases matching. The sample was CD8+ T cells from blood, taken before the transplant. Partial CDR3 DNA: TGTGCCAGTAGTAACTACGGGACTTACCAACACAATGAG. It codes for CASSNYGTYQHNE. The entire CDR3 sequence reads CASSNYGTYQHNEQFF.